This T cell receptor beta chain was recovered during a study of OX40 agonist ivuxolimab in advanced cancers. Here immunoSEQ multiplex PCR was the method, and the copy in TCRdb shows in-frame clones only, minus some. The repertoire holds tens of thousands of clones, with approximately 82% as singletons. CDR3 length equals 16 residues. Germline V gives CDR1 SGHDN, CDR2 FVKESK. Unmatched junction bases numbered 9, after V lost 0 bases and J lost 8 bases. The clonotype originates from an adult with an advanced solid tumor such as melanoma, head and neck, liver or kidney cancer. The J gene is TRBJ2-1, the V gene TRBV14; 8 nucleotides line up with TRBD1. The specimen comprised CD4+ or CD8+ T cells sorted from blood, sampled in a trial of the OX40 agonist ivuxolimab. The CDR3 nucleotides read TGTGCCAGCAGCCAAGACGCCAGGGGGCGTAGGGATGAGCAGTTCTTC. Residues: CASSQDARGRRDEQFF.